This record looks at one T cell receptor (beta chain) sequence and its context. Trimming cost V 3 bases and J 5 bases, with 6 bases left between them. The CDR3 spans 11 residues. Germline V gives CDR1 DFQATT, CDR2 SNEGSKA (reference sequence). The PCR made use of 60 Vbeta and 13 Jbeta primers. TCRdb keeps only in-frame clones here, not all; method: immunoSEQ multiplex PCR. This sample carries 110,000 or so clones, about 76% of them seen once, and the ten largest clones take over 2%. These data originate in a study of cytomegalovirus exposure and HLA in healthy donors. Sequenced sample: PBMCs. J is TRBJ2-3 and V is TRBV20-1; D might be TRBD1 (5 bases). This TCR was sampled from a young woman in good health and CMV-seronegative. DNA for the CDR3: TGCAGTGCTAGGGGGCGAGATACGCAGTATTTT. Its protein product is CSARGRDTQYF.